This T cell receptor (beta chain) was identified in a study of OX40 agonist ivuxolimab in advanced cancers. Study-wide context: Age averaged about 66 years (range roughly 23 to 79), and more than 80% were male.

Study observations and caveats: CD8+ T cells showed, on average, more clonal expansion than CD4+ cells.

Produced via immunoSEQ multiplex PCR; TCRdb's table is partial and in-frame only. The data contain tens of thousands of clones, under 90% of them singletons. Concerning this clone itself: The antigen is undetermined.

This clonotype was obtained from an adult with an advanced solid tumor such as melanoma, head and neck, liver or kidney cancer. The sequenced sample was CD4+ or CD8+ T cells sorted from blood, obtained in a trial of the OX40 agonist ivuxolimab.

The CDR3 nucleotides are TGTGCCAGCAGCGGACCACAGCGGGAGAAGTTGTACGAGCAGTACTTC. Amino acid sequence: CASSGPQREKLYEQYF. The chain joins TRBV7-3 to TRBJ2-7, with TRBD2 matching 8 bases. This CDR3 comprises 16 residues. The J segment lost 4 bases and the V segment lost 5 bases, leaving 13 bases of the junction unmatched. Germline-derived CDR1 and CDR2 are SGHTA and FQGTGA. The full variable domain, its missing parts supplied by reference TRBV7-3 and TRBJ2-7, is GAGVSQTPSNKVTEKGKYVELRCDPISGHTALYWYRQSLGQGPEFLIYFQGTGAADDSGLPNDRFFAVRPEGSVSTLKIQRTERGDSAVYLCASSGPQREKLYEQYFGPGTRLTVT.